This record covers a single T cell receptor (beta chain). Its target is not known. Between days 9 and 10 of culture, CD4+ T cells were separated out. This sample is part of a study of vaccination effects on CD4 cells after COVID-19. Profiling relied on immunoSEQ multiplex PCR, and the TCRdb table lists in-frame clones only, not all of them. The table records 35,000 to 40,000 clones, about 70% of them present only once. The starting material was CD4+ T cells from PBMCs cultured without peptide, obtained before COVID-19 vaccination. This clonotype originated in a human donor who received a COVID-19 vaccine.

Here the CDR3 reads CASSLAVNFNSPLHF. The CDR3 DNA sequence: TGTGCCAGCAGCTTAGCTGTGAATTTTAATTCACCCCTCCACTTT. The rearrangement joins TRBV7-2 to TRBJ1-6; D unresolved. This CDR3 is 15 amino acids long. The V gene's germline CDR1 is SGHTA and CDR2 FQGNSA. V lost 0 bases, J lost 6 bases, and 9 bases lay in between.